A selection of T cell receptor beta chains follows, all from one sample in a study of blood T cells in healthy people across ages. From the 5' RACE reads, TCRdb called clonotypes with MiXCR, one entry per CDR3 protein. The sample records roughly 500,000 distinct CDR3 sequences, approximately 25% being singletons. The material sequenced was blood. The receptors were sampled from a woman aged 70-85 years in good health. Both conserved end residues are part of each CDR3. A D gene is named only where the DNA matches it firmly.

>.|TRBV7-2|TRBJ1-3
CASSLDATGRGNTIYF
>.|TRBV6-6|TRBJ1-2
CASSLGQGRGYTF
>.|TRBV7-2|TRBJ1-5
CASSAWGASNQPQHF
>TRBD2|TRBV20-1|TRBJ2-2
CSARQAGGTGELFF
>TRBD2|TRBV6-5|TRBJ2-7
CASSYAASGSYEQYF
>.|TRBV7-9|TRBJ1-1
CASSFGTFKNTEAFF
>.|TRBV5-6|TRBJ2-6
CASTSRGLSSGANVLTF
>.|TRBV19|TRBJ2-5
CASSTLFRLSGETQYF
>.|TRBV7-9|TRBJ1-6
CASSLPPGKENSPLHF
>.|TRBV4-2|TRBJ2-2
CASSQSTTGELFF
>.|TRBV4-1|.
CASSQDLGVGTQYF
>TRBD2|TRBV7-9|TRBJ2-1
CVSSRTSREEFF
>TRBD1|TRBV12-3/TRBV12-4|TRBJ2-7
CASSIRTGGMNEQYF
>.|TRBV6-5|TRBJ1-2
CASSLGPIGGYTF
>.|TRBV2|TRBJ2-1
CASLTENEQFF
>TRBD2|TRBV5-1|TRBJ2-5
CASSLAGTSGGDQYF
>TRBD1|TRBV13|TRBJ1-4
CASRTGGEKLFF
>.|TRBV7-2|TRBJ2-5
CASSLEGARETQYF
>TRBD1|TRBV7-2|TRBJ2-7
CASSLQGAQPYEQYF
>.|TRBV2|TRBJ2-1
CASSEGLVGIGEQFF
>.|TRBV27|TRBJ2-4
CASRGNGQSYIQYF
>.|TRBV11-3|TRBJ2-5
CAGSFGGPTQETQYF
>TRBD1|TRBV29-1|TRBJ1-4
CSVDRTGSNEKLFF
>.|TRBV6-5|TRBJ1-3
CASRQDPSGNTIYF
>TRBD1|TRBV4-2|TRBJ2-3
CASSQGPGQGFDTQYF
>TRBD2|TRBV5-1|TRBJ2-1
CASRAELAGGRNEQFF
>.|TRBV20-1|TRBJ1-2
CSGFGDYGYTF
>TRBD1|TRBV29-1|TRBJ2-1
CSVEGQGAEEQFF